A selection of T cell receptor beta chains follows, all from one sample in a study of Ad26.COV2.S vaccination and SARS-CoV-2 variants. Assay: immunoSEQ multiplex PCR; the TCRdb copy retains only in-frame clones and omits some. The sample carries 430,000 or so clones, 85% to 90% recorded once. The specimen was peripheral blood, collected in a trial of Ad26.COV2.S vaccine versus placebo. These TCRs come from a person between 18 and 60 years old who received the Ad26.COV2.S COVID-19 vaccine or a placebo. Each CDR3 is given with its conserved first and last residue.

V gene | CDR3 protein
TRBV30 | CAWSVAREAPYNEQFF
TRBV4-2 | CASSQNIGTDEKLFF
TRBV5-1 | CASSSVDRRFYEQYF
TRBV7-8 | CASSPALAATGELFF
TRBV5-5 | CASSLFQGAGNQPQHF
TRBV9 | CASSVAPSANEKLFF
TRBV19 | CASSIGQEAFF
TRBV5-5 | CASSRTRTRGNTGELFF
TRBV10-3 | CAISDRTGPYNEQFF
TRBV6-2/TRBV6-3 | CASSYWSYNEQFF
TRBV5-1 | CASSLGEARGSYEQYF
TRBV7-2 | CASSQRRDNTEAFF
TRBV19 | CASSINLNTEAFF
TRBV7-2 | CASSFTGAGNTIYF
TRBV19 | CASRRDRTTAF
TRBV10-3 | CAINTGNLNTEAFF
TRBV3-1/TRBV3-2 | CASSQDLVTPRELFF
TRBV7-6 | CASGRQGRETQYF
TRBV5-6 | CASSLRGSFPLNEQFF
TRBV7-9 | CASSLGITGVYDGYTF
TRBV5-6 | CASSRDRSNEKLFF
TRBV18 | CASSPLNGQGDGTQYF
TRBV14 | CASSQIRRGGTETQYF
TRBV6-5 | CASSRRTGADGYTF
TRBV9 | CASSVAGGETDTQYF
TRBV7-2 | CASSAFFYEQYF
TRBV5-8 | CASSLYRDVGYTF
TRBV11-2 | CASSLVTGPTEAFF
TRBV19 | CASSILWGRGPKNIQYF
TRBV18 | CASSTNSGSQETQYF
TRBV7-9 | CATRDAKNKYNEQFF
TRBV7-9 | CASSWTANQPQHF
TRBV27 | CASSYLAGANEQFF
TRBV29-1 | CSVGVDRGLGYTF
TRBV30 | CAWSSAAATDTQYF
TRBV6-5 | CASNTWSTDTQYF
TRBV23-1 | CASSHPTAGGQETQYF